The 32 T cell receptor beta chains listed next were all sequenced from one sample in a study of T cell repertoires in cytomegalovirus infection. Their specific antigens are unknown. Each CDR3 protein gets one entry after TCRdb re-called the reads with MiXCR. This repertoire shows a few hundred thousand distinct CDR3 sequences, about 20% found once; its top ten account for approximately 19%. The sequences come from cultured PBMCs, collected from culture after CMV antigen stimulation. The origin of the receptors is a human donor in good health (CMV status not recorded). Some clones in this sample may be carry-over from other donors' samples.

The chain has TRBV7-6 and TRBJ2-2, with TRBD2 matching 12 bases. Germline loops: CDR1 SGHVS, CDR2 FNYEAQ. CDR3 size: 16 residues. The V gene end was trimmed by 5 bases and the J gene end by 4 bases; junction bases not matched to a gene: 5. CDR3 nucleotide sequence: TGTGCCAGCAGCCCGACTAGCGGGAGTGTCACCGGGGAGCTGTTTTTT. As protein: CASSPTSGSVTGELFF.

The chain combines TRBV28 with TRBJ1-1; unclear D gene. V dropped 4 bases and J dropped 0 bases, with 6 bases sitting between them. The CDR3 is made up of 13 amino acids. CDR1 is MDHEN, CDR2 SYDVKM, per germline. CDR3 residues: CASSSYMNTEAFF. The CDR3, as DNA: TGTGCCAGCAGTTCCTATATGAACACTGAAGCTTTCTTT.

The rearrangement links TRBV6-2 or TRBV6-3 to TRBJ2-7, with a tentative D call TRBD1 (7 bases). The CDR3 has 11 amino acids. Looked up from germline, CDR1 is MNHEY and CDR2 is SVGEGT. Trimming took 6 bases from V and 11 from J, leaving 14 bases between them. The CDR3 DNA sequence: TGTGCCAGCAGGTCTACAGGGGAGGAGTACGTC. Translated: CASRSTGEEYV.

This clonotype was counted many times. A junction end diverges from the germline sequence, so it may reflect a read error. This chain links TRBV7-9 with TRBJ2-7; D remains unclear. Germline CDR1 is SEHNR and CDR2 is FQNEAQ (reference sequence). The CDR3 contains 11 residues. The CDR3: CASSLGNMEDF. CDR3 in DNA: TGTGCCAGCAGCTTAGGAAACATGGAAGACTTC.

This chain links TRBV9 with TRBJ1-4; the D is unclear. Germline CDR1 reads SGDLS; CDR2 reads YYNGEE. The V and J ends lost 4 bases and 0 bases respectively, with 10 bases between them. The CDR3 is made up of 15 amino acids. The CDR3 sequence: CASSPHSSTNEKLFF. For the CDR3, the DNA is TGTGCCAGCAGCCCCCACTCATCAACTAATGAAAAACTGTTTTTT.

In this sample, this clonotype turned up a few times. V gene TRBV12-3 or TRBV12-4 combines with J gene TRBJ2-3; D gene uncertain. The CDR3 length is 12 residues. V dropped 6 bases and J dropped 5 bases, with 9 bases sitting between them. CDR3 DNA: TGTGCCAGCAGCTCGTTCGAAGATACGCAGTATTTT. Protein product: CASSSFEDTQYF.

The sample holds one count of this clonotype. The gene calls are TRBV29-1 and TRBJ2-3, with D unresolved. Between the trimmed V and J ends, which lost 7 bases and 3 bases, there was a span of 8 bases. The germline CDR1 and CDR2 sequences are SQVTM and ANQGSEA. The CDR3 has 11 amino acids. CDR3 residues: CSAARTDTQYF. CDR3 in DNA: TGCAGCGCCGCCAGGACAGATACGCAGTATTTT.

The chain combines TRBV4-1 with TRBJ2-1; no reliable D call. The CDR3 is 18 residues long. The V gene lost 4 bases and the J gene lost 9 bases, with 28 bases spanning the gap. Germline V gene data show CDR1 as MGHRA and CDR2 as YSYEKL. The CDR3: CASSLYGAFVWVYGEQFF. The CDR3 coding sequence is TGCGCCAGCAGCCTCTACGGCGCCTTTGTTTGGGTCTACGGTGAGCAGTTCTTC.

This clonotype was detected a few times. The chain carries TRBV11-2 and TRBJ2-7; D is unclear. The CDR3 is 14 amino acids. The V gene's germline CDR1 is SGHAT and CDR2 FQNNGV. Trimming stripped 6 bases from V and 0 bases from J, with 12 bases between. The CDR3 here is CASRRLRSSYEQYV. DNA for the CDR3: TGTGCCAGCAGGAGACTCAGGAGCTCCTACGAGCAGTACGTC.

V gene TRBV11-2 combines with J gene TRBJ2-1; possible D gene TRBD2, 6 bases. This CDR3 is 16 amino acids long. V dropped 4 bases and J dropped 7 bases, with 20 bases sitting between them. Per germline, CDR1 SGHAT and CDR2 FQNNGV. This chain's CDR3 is CASSSYQGGSHNEQFF. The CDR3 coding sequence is TGTGCCAGCAGCTCCTATCAAGGAGGGAGTCATAATGAGCAGTTCTTC. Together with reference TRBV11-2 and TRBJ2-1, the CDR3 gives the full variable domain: EAGVAQSPRYKIIEKRQSVAFWCNPISGHATLYWYQQILGQGPKLLIQFQNNGVVDDSQLPKDRFSAERLKGVDSTLKIQPAKLEDSAVYLCASSSYQGGSHNEQFFGPGTRLTVL.

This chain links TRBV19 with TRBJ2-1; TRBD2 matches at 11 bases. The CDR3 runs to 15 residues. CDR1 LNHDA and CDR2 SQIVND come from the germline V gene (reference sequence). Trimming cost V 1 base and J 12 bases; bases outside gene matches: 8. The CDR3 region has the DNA TGTGCCAGTAGTATAGTACTAGCGGGAGAGGTACGGCAGTTCTTC. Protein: CASSIVLAGEVRQFF.

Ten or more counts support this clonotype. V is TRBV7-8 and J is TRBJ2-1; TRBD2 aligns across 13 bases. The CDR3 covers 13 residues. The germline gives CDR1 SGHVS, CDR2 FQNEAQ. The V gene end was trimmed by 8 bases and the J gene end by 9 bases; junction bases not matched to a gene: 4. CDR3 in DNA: TGTGCCAGCCAACTAGCGGGGGGGGGTGAGCAGTTCTTC. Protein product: CASQLAGGGEQFF.

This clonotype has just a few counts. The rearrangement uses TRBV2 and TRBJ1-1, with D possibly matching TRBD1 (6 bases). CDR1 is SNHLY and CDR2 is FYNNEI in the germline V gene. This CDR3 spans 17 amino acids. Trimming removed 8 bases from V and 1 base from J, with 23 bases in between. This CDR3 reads CASRRSRDYRENTEAFF. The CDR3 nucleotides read TGTGCCAGCCGCCGCAGTCGGGATTACAGGGAGAACACTGAAGCTTTCTTT.

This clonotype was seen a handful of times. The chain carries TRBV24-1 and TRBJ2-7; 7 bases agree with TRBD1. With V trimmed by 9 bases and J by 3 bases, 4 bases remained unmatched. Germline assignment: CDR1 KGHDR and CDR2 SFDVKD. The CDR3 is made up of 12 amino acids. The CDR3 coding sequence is TGTGCCACCGGACAGGACAACTACGAGCAGTACTTC. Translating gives CATGQDNYEQYF.

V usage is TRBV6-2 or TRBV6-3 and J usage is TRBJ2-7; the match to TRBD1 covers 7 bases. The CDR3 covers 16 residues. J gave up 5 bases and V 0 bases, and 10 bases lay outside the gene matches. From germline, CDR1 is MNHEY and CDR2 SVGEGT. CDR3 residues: CASSYSDRPSGNEQYF. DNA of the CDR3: TGTGCCAGCAGTTACTCGGACAGGCCCTCCGGGAACGAGCAGTACTTC.

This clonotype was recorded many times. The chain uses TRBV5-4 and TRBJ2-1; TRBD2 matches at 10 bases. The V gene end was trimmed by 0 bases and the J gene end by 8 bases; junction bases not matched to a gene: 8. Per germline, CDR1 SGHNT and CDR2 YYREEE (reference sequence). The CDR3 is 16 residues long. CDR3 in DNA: TGTGCCAGCAGCTTGGGGCTAGCGGGAGCCGAGGATGAGCAGTTCTTC. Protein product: CASSLGLAGAEDEQFF.

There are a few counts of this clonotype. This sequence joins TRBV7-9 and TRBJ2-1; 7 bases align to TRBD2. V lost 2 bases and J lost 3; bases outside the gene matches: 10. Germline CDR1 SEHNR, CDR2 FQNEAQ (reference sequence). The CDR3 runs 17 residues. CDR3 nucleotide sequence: TGTGCCAGCAGCTTATCAACCCCCGGGACTATCTACAATGAGCAGTTCTTC. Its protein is CASSLSTPGTIYNEQFF.

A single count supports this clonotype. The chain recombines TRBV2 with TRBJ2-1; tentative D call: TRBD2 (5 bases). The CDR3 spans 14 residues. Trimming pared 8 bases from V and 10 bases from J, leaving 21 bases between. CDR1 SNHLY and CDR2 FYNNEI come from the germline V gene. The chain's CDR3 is CASGRDTTMGEQFF. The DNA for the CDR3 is TGTGCCAGCGGCCGGGATACGACCATGGGAGAGCAGTTCTTC. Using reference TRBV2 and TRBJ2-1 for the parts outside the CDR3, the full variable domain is EPEVTQTPSHQVTQMGQEVILRCVPISNHLYFYWYRQILGQKVEFLVSFYNNEISEKSEIFDDQFSVERPDGSNFTLKIRSTKLEDSAMYFCASGRDTTMGEQFFGPGTRLTVL.

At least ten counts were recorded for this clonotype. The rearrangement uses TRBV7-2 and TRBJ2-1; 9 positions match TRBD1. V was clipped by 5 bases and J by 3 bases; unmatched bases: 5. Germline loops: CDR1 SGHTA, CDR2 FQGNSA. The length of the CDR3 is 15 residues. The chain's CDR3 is CASSMGQGDYNEQFF. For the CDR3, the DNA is TGTGCCAGCAGCATGGGACAGGGAGACTACAATGAGCAGTTCTTC.

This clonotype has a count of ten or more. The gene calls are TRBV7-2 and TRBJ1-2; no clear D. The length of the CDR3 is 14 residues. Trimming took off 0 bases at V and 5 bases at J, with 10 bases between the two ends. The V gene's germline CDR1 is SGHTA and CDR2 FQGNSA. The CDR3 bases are TGTGCCAGCAGCTTAGCTCCAGGTACATATGGCTACACCTTC. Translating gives CASSLAPGTYGYTF.

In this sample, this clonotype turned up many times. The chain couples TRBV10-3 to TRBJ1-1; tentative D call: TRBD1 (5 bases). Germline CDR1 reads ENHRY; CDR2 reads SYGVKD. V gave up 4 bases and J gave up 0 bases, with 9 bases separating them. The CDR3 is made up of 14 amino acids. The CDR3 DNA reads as TGTGCCATCAGTGGGGGACGGATGAACACTGAAGCTTTCTTT. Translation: CAISGGRMNTEAFF.

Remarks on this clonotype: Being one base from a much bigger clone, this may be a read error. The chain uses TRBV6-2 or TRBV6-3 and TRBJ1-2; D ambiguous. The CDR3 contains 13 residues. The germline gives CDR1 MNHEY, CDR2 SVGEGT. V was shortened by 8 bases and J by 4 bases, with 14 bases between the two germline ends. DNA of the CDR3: TGTGCCAGCTCTCGGGTGAGTCTCTATGGCTACACCTTC. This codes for CASSRVSLYGYTF.

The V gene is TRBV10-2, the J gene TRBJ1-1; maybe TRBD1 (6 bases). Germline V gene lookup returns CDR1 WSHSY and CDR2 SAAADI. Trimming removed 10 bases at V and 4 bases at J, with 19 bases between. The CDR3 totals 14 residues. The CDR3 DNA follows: TGCGCCACCACAGGATCAGGGGTCGGCACTGAAGCTTTCTTT. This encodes CATTGSGVGTEAFF.

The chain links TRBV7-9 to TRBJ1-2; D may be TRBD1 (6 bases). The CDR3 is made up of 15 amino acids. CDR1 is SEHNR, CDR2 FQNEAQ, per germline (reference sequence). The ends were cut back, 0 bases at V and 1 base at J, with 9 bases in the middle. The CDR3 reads CASSLAGGDNYGYTF. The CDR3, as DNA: TGTGCCAGCAGCTTAGCCGGGGGCGATAACTATGGCTACACCTTC.

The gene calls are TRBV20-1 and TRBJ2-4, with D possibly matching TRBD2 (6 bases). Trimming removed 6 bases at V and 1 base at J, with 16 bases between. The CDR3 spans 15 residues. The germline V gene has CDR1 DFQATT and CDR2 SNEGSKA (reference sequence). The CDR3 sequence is CSAISGVLAKNIQYF. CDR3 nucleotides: TGCAGTGCCATTTCGGGGGTGCTGGCCAAAAACATTCAGTACTTC.

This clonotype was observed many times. The CDR3 DNA sequence: TGTGCCAGCAGCTTAGGTCCGTCAACCCTAGTCGTC. Translated: CASSLGPSTLVV. The chain combines TRBV7-2 with TRBJ2-7, with D hard to call. Germline assignment: CDR1 SGHTA and CDR2 FQGNSA. The CDR3 loop spans 12 amino acids.

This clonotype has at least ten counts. CDR3 nucleotides: TGCGCCAGCAGCCGGCGTGGGGCTAGCGGACCAGACAATGAGCAGTTCTTC. As protein: CASSRRGASGPDNEQFF. V usage is TRBV5-1 and J usage is TRBJ2-1; 7 bases fit TRBD2. The CDR3 covers 17 residues. Germline trimming cut 4 bases from V and 5 bases from J; bases unmatched to any gene: 15. Looked up from germline, CDR1 is SGHRS and CDR2 is YFSETQ.

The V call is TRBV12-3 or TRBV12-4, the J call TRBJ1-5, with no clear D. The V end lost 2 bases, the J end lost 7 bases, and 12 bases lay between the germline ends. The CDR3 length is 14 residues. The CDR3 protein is CASSLTGSGQPQHF. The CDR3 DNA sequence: TGTGCCAGCAGTTTAACCGGGTCGGGGCAGCCCCAGCATTTT.

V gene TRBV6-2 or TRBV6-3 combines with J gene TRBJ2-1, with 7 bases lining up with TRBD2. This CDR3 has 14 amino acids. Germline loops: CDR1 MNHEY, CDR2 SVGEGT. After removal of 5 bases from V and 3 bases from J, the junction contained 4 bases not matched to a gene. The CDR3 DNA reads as TGTGCCAGCAGTCAACCGGGAGGCTACAATGAGCAGTTCTTC. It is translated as CASSQPGGYNEQFF.

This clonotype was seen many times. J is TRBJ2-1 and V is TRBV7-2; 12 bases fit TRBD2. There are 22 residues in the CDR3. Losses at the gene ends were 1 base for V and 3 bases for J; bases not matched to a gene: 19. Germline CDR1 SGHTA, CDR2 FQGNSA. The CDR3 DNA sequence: TGTGCCAGCAGCTTAGAGCGGTTGTCTAGCGGGAGGGAGGATCCCCGCTACAATGAGCAGTTCTTC. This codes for CASSLERLSSGREDPRYNEQFF.

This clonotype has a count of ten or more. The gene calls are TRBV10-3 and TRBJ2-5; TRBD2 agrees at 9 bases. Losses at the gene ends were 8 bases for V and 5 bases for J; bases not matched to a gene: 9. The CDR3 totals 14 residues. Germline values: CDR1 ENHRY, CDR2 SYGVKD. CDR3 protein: CAIGNSGSRETQYF. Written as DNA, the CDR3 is TGTGCCATCGGCAATAGCGGGAGTCGGGAGACCCAGTACTTC.

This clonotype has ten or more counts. In DNA form, the CDR3 reads TGTGCCAGCAGCTTAGCCTCCCGGTTTCTTGAGCAGTTCTTC. Translation: CASSLASRFLEQFF. The chain recombines TRBV7-8 with TRBJ2-1; D unclear. Germline lookup yields CDR1 SGHVS and CDR2 FQNEAQ. The CDR3 has 14 residues. The V and J ends lost 0 bases and 9 bases respectively, with 12 bases between them.